The sample holds a few counts of the clone carrying this TCR beta chain. It was with a sample-barcoded 5' primer and a J-beta primer mix that a second PCR of roughly 6 to 12 cycles was run. TCRdb processed the 5' RACE reads anew with MiXCR; each CDR3 protein has one entry. The sample gives about 1.1 million distinct CDR3 sequences, roughly two fifths of which show up once; over 10% is in the top ten. The data were taken from a study of blood T cells in healthy people across ages. V lost 5 bases to trimming and J lost 2 bases; unmatched junction nucleotides: 9. CDR1 SNHLY and CDR2 FYNNEI come from the germline V gene. CDR3 length: 17 amino acids.

The TCR comes from a man younger than 30 in good health. Sequencing was performed on blood. V and J are TRBV2 and TRBJ2-4; TRBD1 agrees at 10 bases. CDR3 residues: CASSSVSGQGPKNIQYF. CDR3 sequence (DNA): TGTGCCAGCAGTTCCGTTTCGGGACAGGGGCCCAAAAACATTCAGTACTTC.